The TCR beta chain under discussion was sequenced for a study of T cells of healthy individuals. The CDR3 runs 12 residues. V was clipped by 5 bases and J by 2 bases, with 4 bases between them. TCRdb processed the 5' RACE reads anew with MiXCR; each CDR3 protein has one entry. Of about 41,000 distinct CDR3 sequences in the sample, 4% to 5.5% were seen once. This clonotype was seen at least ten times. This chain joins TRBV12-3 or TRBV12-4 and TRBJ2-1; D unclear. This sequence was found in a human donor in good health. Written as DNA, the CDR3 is TGTGCCAGCAGTCTCGCCTACAATGAGCAGTTCTTC. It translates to CASSLAYNEQFF.